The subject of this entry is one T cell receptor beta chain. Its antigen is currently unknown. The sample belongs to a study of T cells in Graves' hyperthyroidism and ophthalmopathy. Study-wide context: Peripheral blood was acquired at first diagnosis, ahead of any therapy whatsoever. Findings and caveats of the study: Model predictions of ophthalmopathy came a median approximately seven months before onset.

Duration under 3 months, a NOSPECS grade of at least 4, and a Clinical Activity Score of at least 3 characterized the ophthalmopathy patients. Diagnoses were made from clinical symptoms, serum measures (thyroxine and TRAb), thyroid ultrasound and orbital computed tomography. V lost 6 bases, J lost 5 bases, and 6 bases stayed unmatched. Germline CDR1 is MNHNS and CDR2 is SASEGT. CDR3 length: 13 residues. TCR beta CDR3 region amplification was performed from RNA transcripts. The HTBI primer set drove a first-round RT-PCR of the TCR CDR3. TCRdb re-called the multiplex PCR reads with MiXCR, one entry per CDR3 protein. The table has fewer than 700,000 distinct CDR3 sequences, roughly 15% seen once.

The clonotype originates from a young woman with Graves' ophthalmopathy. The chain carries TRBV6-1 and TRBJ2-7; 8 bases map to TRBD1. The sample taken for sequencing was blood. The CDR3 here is CASRRTGNHEQYF. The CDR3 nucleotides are TGTGCCAGCAGGCGGACAGGGAACCACGAGCAGTACTTC.